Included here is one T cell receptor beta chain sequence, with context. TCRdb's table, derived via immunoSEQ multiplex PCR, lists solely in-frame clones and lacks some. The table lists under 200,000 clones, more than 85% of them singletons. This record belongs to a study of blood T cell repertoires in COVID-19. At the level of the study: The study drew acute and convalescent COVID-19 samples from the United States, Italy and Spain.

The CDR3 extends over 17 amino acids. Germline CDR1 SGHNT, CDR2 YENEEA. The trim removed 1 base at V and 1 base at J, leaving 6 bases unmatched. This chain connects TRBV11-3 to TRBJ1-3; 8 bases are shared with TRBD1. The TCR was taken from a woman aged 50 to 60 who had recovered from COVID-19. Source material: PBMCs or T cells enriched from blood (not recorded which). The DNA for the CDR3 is TGTGCCAGCAGCTTAGGAGACAGGGGACTATCTGGAAACACCATATATTTT. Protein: CASSLGDRGLSGNTIYF.